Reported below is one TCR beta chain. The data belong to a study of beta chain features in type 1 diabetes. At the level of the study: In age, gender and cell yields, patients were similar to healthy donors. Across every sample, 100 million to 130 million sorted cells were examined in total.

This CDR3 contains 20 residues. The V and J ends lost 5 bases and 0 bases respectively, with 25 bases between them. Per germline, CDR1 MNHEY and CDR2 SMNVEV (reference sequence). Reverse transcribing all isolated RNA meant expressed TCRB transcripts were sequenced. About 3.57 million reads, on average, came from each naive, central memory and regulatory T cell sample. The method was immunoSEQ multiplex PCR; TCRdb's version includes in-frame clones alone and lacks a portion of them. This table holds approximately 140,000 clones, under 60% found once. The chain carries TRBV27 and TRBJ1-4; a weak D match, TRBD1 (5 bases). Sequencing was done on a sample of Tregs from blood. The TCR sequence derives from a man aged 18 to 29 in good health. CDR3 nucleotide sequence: TGTGCCAGCAGTCCCCTACCCCGCCTTTGGGGCTTTTCAACTAATGAAAAACTGTTTTTT. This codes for CASSPLPRLWGFSTNEKLFF.